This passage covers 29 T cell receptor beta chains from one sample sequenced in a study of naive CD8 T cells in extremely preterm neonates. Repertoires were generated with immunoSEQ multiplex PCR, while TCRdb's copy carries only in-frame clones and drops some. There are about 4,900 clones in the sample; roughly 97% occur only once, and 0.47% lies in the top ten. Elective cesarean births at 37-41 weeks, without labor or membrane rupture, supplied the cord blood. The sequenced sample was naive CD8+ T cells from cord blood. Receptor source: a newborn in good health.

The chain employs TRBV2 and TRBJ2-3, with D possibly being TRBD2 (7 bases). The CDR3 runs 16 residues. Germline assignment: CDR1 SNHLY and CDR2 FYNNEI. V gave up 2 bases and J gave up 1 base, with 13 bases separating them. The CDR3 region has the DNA TGTGCCAGCAGTGAAAGGCGGGGGCCGGGCACAGATACGCAGTATTTT. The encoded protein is CASSERRGPGTDTQYF.

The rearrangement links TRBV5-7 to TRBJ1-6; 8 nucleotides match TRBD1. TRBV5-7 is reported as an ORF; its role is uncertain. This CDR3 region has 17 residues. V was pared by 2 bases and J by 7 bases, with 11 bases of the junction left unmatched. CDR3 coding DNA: TGTGCCAGCAGCTTAGAGACAGGGGAGCCCCGCAATTCACCCCTCCACTTT. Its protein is CASSLETGEPRNSPLHF.

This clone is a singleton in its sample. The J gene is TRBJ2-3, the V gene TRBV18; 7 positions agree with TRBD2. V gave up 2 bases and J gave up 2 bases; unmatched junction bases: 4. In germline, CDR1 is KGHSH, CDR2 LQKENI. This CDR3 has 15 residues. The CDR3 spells CASSPGTTNTDTQYF. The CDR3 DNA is TGTGCCAGCTCACCAGGGACTACTAACACAGATACGCAGTATTTT.

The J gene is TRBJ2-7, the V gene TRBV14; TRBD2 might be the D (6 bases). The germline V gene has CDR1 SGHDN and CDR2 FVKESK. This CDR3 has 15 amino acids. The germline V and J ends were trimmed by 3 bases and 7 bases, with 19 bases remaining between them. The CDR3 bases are TGTGCCAGCAGCCAGTTTGGGCCTCCGGGGAGGGAGCAGTACTTC. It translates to CASSQFGPPGREQYF.

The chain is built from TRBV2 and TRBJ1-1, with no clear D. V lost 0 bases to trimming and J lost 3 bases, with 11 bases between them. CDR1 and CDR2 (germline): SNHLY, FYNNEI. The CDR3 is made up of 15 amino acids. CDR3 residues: CASSEAAGSDTEAFF. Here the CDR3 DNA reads TGTGCCAGCAGTGAAGCAGCGGGTTCGGACACTGAAGCTTTCTTT.

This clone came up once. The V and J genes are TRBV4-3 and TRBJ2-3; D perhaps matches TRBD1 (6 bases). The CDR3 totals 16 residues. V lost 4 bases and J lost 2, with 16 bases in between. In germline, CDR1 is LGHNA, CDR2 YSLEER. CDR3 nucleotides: TGCGCCAGCAGCCTCCGAGGGGGTAGCGTCACAGATACGCAGTATTTT. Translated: CASSLRGGSVTDTQYF.

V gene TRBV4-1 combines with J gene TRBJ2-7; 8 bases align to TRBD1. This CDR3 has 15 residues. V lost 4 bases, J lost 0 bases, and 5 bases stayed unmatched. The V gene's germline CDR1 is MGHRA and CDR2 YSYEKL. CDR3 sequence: CASSPRDRSSYEQYF. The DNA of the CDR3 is TGCGCCAGCAGCCCCAGGGACAGGAGCTCCTACGAGCAGTACTTC.

The CDR3 DNA reads TGCGCCAGCAGCTTGCTGGGGGGGGACACTGAAGCTTTCTTT. Translating it yields CASSLLGGDTEAFF. This rearrangement joins TRBV5-1 to TRBJ1-1; tentatively, D is TRBD1 (5 bases). Germline CDR1 is SGHRS and CDR2 is YFSETQ. The V gene lost 1 base and the J gene lost 3 bases, with 10 bases spanning the gap. The CDR3 runs 14 residues.

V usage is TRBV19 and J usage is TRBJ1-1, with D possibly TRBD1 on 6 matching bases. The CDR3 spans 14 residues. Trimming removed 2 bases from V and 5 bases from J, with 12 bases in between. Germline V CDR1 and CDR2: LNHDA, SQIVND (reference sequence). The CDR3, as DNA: TGTGCCAGTAGTATACTAGGGGGGGAAACTGAAGCTTTCTTT. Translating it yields CASSILGGETEAFF.

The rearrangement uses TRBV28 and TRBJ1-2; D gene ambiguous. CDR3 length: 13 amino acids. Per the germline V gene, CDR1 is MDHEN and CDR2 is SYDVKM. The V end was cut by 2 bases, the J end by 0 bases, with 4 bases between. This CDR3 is CASSLTANYGYTF. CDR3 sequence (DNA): TGTGCCAGCAGTTTAACGGCTAACTATGGCTACACCTTC.

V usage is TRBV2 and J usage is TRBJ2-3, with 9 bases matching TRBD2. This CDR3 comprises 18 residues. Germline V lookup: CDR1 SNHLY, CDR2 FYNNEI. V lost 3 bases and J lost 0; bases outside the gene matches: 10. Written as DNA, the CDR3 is TGTGCCAGCAGTGAGGGGCGGGGGGGCCGGACCAGCACAGATACGCAGTATTTT. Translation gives CASSEGRGGRTSTDTQYF.

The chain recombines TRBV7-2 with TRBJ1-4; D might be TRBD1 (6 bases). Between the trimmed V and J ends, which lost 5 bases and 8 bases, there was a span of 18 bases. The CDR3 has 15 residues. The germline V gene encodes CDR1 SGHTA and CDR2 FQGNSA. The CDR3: CASSLRGPTDEKLFF. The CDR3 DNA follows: TGTGCCAGCAGCCTCAGGGGCCCTACCGACGAAAAACTGTTTTTT.

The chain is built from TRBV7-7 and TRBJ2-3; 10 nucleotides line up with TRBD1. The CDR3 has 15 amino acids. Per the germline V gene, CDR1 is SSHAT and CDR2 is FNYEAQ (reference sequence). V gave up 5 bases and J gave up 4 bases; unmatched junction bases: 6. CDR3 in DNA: TGTGCCAGCAGCGGCGGGACAGGGGAAGCAGATACGCAGTATTTT. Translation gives CASSGGTGEADTQYF.

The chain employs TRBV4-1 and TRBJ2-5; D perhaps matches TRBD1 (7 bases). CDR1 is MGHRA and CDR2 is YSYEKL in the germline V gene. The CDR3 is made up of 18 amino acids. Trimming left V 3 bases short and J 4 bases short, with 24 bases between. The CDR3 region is CASSHIIQGGLGAETQYF. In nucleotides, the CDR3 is TGCGCCAGCAGCCACATAATTCAGGGGGGACTTGGGGCAGAGACCCAGTACTTC.

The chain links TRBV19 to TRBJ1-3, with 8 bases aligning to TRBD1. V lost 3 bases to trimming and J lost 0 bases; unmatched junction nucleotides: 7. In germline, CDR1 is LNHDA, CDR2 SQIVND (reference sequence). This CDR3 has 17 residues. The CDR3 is CASSMDRTGGSGNTIYF. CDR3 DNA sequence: TGTGCCAGTAGTATGGACCGAACAGGGGGCTCTGGAAACACCATATATTTT. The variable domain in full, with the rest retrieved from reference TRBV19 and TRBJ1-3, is DGGITQSPKYLFRKEGQNVTLSCEQNLNHDAMYWYRQDPGQGLRLIYYSQIVNDFQKGDIAEGYSVSREKKESFPLTVTSAQKNPTAFYLCASSMDRTGGSGNTIYFGEGSWLTVV.

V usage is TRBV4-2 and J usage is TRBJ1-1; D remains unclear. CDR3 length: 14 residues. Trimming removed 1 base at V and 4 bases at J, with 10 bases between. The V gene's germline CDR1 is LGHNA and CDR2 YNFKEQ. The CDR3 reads CASSQVPTGTEAFF. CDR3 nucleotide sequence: TGTGCCAGCAGCCAAGTCCCTACCGGCACTGAAGCTTTCTTT.

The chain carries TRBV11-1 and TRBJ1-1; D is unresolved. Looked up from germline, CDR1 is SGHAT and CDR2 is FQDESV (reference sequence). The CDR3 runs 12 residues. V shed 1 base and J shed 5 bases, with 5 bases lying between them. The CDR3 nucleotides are TGTGCCAGCAGCTTAGTCGGGACTGAAGCTTTCTTT. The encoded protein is CASSLVGTEAFF.

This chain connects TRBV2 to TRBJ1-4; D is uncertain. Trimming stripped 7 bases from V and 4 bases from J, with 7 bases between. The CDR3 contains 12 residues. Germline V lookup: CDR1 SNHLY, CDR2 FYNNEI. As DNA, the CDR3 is TGTGCCAGCAACATGTTTAATGAAAAACTGTTTTTT. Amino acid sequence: CASNMFNEKLFF.

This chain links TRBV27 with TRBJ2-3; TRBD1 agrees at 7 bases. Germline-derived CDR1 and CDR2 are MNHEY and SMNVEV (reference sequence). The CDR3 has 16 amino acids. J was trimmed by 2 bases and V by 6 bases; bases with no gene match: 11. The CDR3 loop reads CASRHIPGQSTDTQYF. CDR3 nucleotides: TGTGCCAGCAGACACATTCCGGGACAGTCCACAGATACGCAGTATTTT.

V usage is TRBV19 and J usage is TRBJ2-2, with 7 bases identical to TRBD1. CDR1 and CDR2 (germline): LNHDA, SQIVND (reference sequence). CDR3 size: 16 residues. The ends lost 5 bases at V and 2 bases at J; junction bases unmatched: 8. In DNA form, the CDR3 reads TGTGCCAGTAGTTCATTCGGGACAGCCAACACCGGGGAGCTGTTTTTT. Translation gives CASSSFGTANTGELFF.

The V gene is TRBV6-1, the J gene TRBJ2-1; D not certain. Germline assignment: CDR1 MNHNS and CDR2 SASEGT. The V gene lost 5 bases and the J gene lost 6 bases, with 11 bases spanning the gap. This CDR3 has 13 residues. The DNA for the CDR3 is TGTGCCAGCAGTTCTTTAGTCGGCAATGAGCAGTTCTTC. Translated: CASSSLVGNEQFF.

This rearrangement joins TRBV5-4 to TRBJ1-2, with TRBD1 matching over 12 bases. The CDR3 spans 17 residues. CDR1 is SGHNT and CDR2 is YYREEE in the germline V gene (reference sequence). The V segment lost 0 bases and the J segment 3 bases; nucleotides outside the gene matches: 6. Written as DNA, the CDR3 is TGTGCCAGCAGCTTGGCCTTCGGGACAGGGGGCCACTATGGCTACACCTTC. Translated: CASSLAFGTGGHYGYTF.

CDR3 protein: CASSSGLPNEQFF. In DNA, the CDR3 is TGTGCCAGCAGCTCGGGACTACCGAATGAGCAGTTCTTC. This chain joins TRBV13 and TRBJ2-1, with 7 bases identical to TRBD2. CDR3 size: 13 residues. Germline V gives CDR1 PRHDT, CDR2 FYEKMQ (reference sequence). J lost 7 bases, V lost 4 bases, and 4 bases had no gene match.

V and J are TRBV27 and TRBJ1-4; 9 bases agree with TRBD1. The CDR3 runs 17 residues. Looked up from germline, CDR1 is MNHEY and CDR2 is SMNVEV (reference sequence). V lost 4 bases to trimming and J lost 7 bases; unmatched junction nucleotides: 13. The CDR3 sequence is CASSSDTDRGRSEKLFF. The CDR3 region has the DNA TGTGCCAGCAGTTCAGATACTGACAGGGGGAGGAGTGAAAAACTGTTTTTT.

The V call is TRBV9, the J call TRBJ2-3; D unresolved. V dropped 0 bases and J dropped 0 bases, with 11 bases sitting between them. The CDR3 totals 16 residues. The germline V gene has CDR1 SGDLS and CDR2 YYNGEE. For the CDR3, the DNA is TGTGCCAGCAGCGTAGGTGGGTTGACTAGCACAGATACGCAGTATTTT. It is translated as CASSVGGLTSTDTQYF. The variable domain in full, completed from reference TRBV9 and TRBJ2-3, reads DSGVTQTPKHLITATGQRVTLRCSPRSGDLSVYWYQQSLDQGLQFLIQYYNGEERAKGNILERFSAQQFPDLHSELNLSSLELGDSALYFCASSVGGLTSTDTQYFGPGTRLTVL.

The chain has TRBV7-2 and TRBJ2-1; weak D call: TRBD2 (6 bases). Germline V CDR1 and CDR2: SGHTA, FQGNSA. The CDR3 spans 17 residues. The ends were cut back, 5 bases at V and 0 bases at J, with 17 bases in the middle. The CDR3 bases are TGTGCCAGCAGCGCCAAAATCCGGGGGAGCTCCTACAATGAGCAGTTCTTC. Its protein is CASSAKIRGSSYNEQFF.

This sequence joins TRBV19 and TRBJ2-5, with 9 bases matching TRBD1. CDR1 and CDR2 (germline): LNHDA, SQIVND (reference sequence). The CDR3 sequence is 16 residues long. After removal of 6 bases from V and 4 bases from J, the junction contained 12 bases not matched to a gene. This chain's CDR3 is CASRDLQGAPRETQYF. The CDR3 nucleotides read TGTGCCAGTAGGGACCTACAGGGGGCCCCACGAGAGACCCAGTACTTC.

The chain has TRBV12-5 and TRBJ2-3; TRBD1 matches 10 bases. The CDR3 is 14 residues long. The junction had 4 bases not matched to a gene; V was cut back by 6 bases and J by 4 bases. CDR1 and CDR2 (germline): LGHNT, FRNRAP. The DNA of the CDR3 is TGTGCTAGTGGCACGGGACAGGGGCCAGATACGCAGTATTTT. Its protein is CASGTGQGPDTQYF.

The CDR3 is CASSFRGDSYNEQFF. CDR3 DNA sequence: TGTGCCAGCAGTTTTCGGGGGGATTCCTACAATGAGCAGTTCTTC. This sequence joins TRBV27 and TRBJ2-1; 7 nucleotides line up with TRBD2. The germline gives CDR1 MNHEY, CDR2 SMNVEV (reference sequence). The CDR3 extends over 15 amino acids. With V trimmed by 3 bases and J by 1 base, 3 bases remained unmatched.